The next 12 T cell receptor beta chains were all read from a single sample in a study of CD8 T cells in ankylosing spondylitis. Study outcomes and limitations: Blood from ankylosing spondylitis patients appeared to carry a characteristic eight-variant TCR beta motif.

TCRdb called the 5' RACE reads again in MiXCR, with one record for every CDR3 protein. The profile shows roughly 450,000 distinct CDR3 sequences, 20% to 30% of them singletons. Their antigens are not known. Specimen: blood, either unsorted or a sorted T cell fraction (not recorded which). These receptor sequences come from a male donor with ankylosing spondylitis.

The V gene is TRBV24-1, the J gene TRBJ2-1; D is tentatively TRBD1 or TRBD2 (6 bases each). This CDR3 is 14 amino acids long. Looked up from germline, CDR1 is KGHDR and CDR2 is SFDVKD. V was trimmed by 5 bases and J by 5 bases, leaving 12 bases between them. The CDR3 sequence: CATSGPGGNNEQFF. The CDR3 DNA follows: TGTGCCACCAGTGGACCCGGGGGCAACAATGAGCAGTTCTTC.

This clonotype was seen only a few times. This chain links TRBV20-1 with TRBJ2-2, with 7 bases fitting TRBD1. This CDR3 is built from 13 residues. Trimming took 4 bases from V and 7 from J; bases not matched to a gene: 6. Looked up from germline, CDR1 is DFQATT and CDR2 is SNEGSKA (reference sequence). CDR3 sequence: CSAIRGLIGELFF. The CDR3 DNA sequence: TGCAGTGCTATAAGGGGGCTAATCGGGGAGCTGTTTTTT.

The rearrangement joins TRBV11-2 to TRBJ1-5; D is ambiguous. Germline-derived CDR1 and CDR2 are SGHAT and FQNNGV. V was cut by 3 bases and J by 8 bases, with 17 bases left in between. The CDR3 runs 15 residues. CDR3 sequence: CASSLGWGISKPQHF. In DNA form, the CDR3 reads TGTGCCAGCAGCTTGGGATGGGGTATCAGCAAGCCCCAGCATTTT. Drawing the rest from reference TRBV11-2 and TRBJ1-5, the complete variable domain is EAGVAQSPRYKIIEKRQSVAFWCNPISGHATLYWYQQILGQGPKLLIQFQNNGVVDDSQLPKDRFSAERLKGVDSTLKIQPAKLEDSAVYLCASSLGWGISKPQHFGDGTRLSIL.

This clonotype has ten or more counts. The chain couples TRBV7-7 to TRBJ2-5; maybe TRBD2 (6 bases). Germline V gives CDR1 SSHAT, CDR2 FNYEAQ (reference sequence). The V gene lost 11 bases and the J gene lost 0 bases, with 22 bases spanning the gap. The CDR3 sequence is 16 residues long. CDR3 nucleotide sequence: TGTGCCTCCTCGTTTTCTCGGGGAGGAGACCAAGAGACCCAGTACTTC. This translates into CASSFSRGGDQETQYF.

This chain uses TRBV5-6 with TRBJ2-2; D is possibly TRBD1 (6 bases). The CDR3 is 17 amino acids. With 0 bases removed from V and 0 bases from J, the gap between germline ends came to 12 bases. Germline V gene lookup returns CDR1 SGHDT and CDR2 YYEEEE. The CDR3, as DNA: TGTGCCAGCAGCTTGGCCGGGACACCGACGAACACCGGGGAGCTGTTTTTT. As protein: CASSLAGTPTNTGELFF.

The CDR3 DNA reads as TGTGCCAGAAGAGAACCGACAGGGGTAGCCAAAAACATTCAGTACTTC. The encoded protein is CARREPTGVAKNIQYF. The rearrangement links TRBV7-9 to TRBJ2-4; 8 bases fit TRBD1. This CDR3 is 16 amino acids long. Germline V gene sequence: CDR1 SEHNR, CDR2 FQNEAQ (reference sequence). V lost 9 bases, J lost 0 bases, and 10 bases stayed unmatched.

In this sample, this clonotype turned up once. V is TRBV7-9 and J is TRBJ1-1; no clear D gene. Germline V gene sequence: CDR1 SEHNR, CDR2 FQNEAQ (reference sequence). V shed 3 bases and J shed 5 bases, with 10 bases lying between them. The CDR3 extends over 13 amino acids. The CDR3 loop reads CASSFPLGTEAFF. The CDR3 DNA is TGTGCCAGCAGCTTCCCATTGGGGACTGAAGCTTTCTTT.

The sample holds a few counts of this clonotype. This rearrangement joins TRBV3-1 to TRBJ2-1; possibly TRBD2 for D (5 bases). The CDR3 is 14 amino acids. The ends were cut back, 1 base at V and 7 bases at J, with 11 bases in the middle. From germline, CDR1 is LGHDT and CDR2 YNNKEL (reference sequence). The CDR3 DNA is TGTGCCAGCAGCCAAGTGGACTCGGGAAATGAGCAGTTCTTC. Its translation is CASSQVDSGNEQFF.

V is TRBV6-1 and J is TRBJ2-1, with D possibly TRBD2 on 6 matching bases. Trimming removed 8 bases from V and 7 bases from J, with 15 bases in between. The CDR3 consists of 13 residues. The germline gives CDR1 MNHNS, CDR2 SASEGT. CDR3 in DNA: TGTGCCAGCGCGGCCATAGGGAGGAATGAGCAGTTCTTC. Its protein product is CASAAIGRNEQFF.

The chain is built from TRBV24-1 and TRBJ2-1; 7 nucleotides line up with TRBD1. The CDR3 loop spans 18 amino acids. The V and J ends lost 1 base and 0 bases, in that order; junction bases with no gene match: 8. Germline V gene sequence: CDR1 KGHDR, CDR2 SFDVKD. CDR3 nucleotide sequence: TGTGCCACCAGTGATTTAGGATTAGGGGACAGCTCCTACAATGAGCAGTTCTTC. Residues: CATSDLGLGDSSYNEQFF.

This sequence joins TRBV12-3 or TRBV12-4 and TRBJ2-7; 7 nucleotides align to TRBD1. The CDR3 has 15 residues. J lost 0 bases, V lost 4 bases, and 6 bases had no gene match. CDR3 sequence: CASSSDRAVSYEQYF. Written as DNA, the CDR3 is TGTGCCAGCAGTTCAGACAGGGCGGTCTCCTACGAGCAGTACTTC.

The V call is TRBV6-1, the J call TRBJ2-3; D not certain. Germline lookup yields CDR1 MNHNS and CDR2 SASEGT. The CDR3 has 15 amino acids. V was pared by 0 bases and J by 6 bases, with 13 bases between. The CDR3 reads CASSEALFKGDTQYF. The DNA for the CDR3 is TGTGCCAGCAGTGAAGCCCTCTTTAAAGGGGATACGCAGTATTTT.